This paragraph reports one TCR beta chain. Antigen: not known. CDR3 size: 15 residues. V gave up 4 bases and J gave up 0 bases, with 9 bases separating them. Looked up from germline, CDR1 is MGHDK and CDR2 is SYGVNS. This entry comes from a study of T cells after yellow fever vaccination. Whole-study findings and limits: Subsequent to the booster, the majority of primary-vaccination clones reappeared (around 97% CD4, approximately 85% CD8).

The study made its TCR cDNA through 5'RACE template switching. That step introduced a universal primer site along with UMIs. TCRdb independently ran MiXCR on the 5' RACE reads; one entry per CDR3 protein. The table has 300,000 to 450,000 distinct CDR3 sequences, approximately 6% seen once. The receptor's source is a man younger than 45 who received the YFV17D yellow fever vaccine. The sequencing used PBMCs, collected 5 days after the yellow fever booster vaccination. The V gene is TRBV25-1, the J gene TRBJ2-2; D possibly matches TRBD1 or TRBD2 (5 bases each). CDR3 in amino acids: CASSGGRTNTGELFF. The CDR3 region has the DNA TGTGCCAGCAGTGGGGGACGGACGAACACCGGGGAGCTGTTTTTT.